This TCR beta chain was observed in a study of blood T cell repertoires in COVID-19. Across the study: Acute-phase and convalescent COVID-19 samples originated in the United States, Italy and Spain. T cells, B-cell-depleted T cells, or PBMCs provided the cDNA or gDNA that served as material.

Original handling: Amplifying reference gene primers gave estimates of nucleated cell counts. Sequenced by immunoSEQ multiplex PCR; TCRdb stores in-frame clones only, minus some. The V and J calls and clone size come from that table; D and trimming were worked out from the DNA. The sample yields 200,000 to 300,000 clones, approximately 87% seen once. The sequence was obtained from a man in his 60s with acute or convalescent COVID-19. The sequenced sample was peripheral blood.

For the CDR3, the DNA is TGTGCCAGCAGTTCCGGACAGAGTAATGAAAAACTGTTTTTT. It codes for CASSSGQSNEKLFF. The chain combines TRBV28 with TRBJ1-4; D may be TRBD1 (6 bases). Germline V gives CDR1 MDHEN, CDR2 SYDVKM. V lost 4 bases, J lost 4 bases, and 10 bases lay in between. The CDR3 runs to 14 residues.